What follows are 26 T cell receptor beta chains derived from one specimen sequenced in a study of OX40 agonist ivuxolimab in advanced cancers. Sequenced by immunoSEQ multiplex PCR; TCRdb stores in-frame clones only, minus some. Seen here are about 17,000 clones, about three quarters observed once, and the top ten hold about half. The sequences come from CD4+ or CD8+ T cells sorted from blood, collected in a trial of the OX40 agonist ivuxolimab. The receptors originated from an adult with an advanced solid tumor such as melanoma, head and neck, liver or kidney cancer.

J is TRBJ1-5 and V is TRBV27; a weak D match, TRBD1 (6 bases). CDR3 length: 15 residues. Germline CDR1 MNHEY, CDR2 SMNVEV (reference sequence). The V end was cut by 2 bases, the J end by 6 bases, with 14 bases between. The CDR3 here is CASSLTGGEGQPQHF. The CDR3 DNA reads as TGTGCCAGCAGTTTAACGGGGGGCGAAGGTCAGCCCCAGCATTTT.

The CDR3 region has the DNA TGTGCCAGCAGCCAAGCCGTATCCTACGAGCAGTACTTC. Its protein is CASSQAVSYEQYF. The V gene is TRBV4-2, the J gene TRBJ2-7; D is unclear. Germline V gene sequence: CDR1 LGHNA, CDR2 YNFKEQ. Trimming stripped 1 base from V and 1 base from J, with 5 bases between. The CDR3 totals 13 residues.

This clone was detected a few times. V and J are TRBV7-9 and TRBJ2-2, with 8 bases lining up with TRBD2. The CDR3 is 16 residues long. In germline, CDR1 is SEHNR, CDR2 FQNEAQ (reference sequence). J was trimmed by 6 bases and V by 1 base; bases with no gene match: 7. The CDR3 region has the DNA TGTGCCAGCAGCTTAGAGCGGGAGATCCCCCCCGGGGAGCTGTTTTTT. This codes for CASSLEREIPPGELFF.

This chain links TRBV28 with TRBJ1-3; TRBD1 aligns across 7 bases. J was trimmed by 3 bases and V by 6 bases; bases with no gene match: 14. Germline V gene data show CDR1 as MDHEN and CDR2 as SYDVKM. CDR3 length: 17 residues. The CDR3 is CASSLRGQLLIGNTIYF. DNA of the CDR3: TGTGCCAGCAGCCTAAGGGGGCAGTTATTGATTGGAAACACCATATATTTT.

The rearrangement uses TRBV4-1 and TRBJ2-1, with TRBD2 as a possible D gene (6 bases). The CDR3 has 15 residues. CDR1 and CDR2 from the germline V gene are MGHRA and YSYEKL. The ends were cut back, 4 bases at V and 8 bases at J, with 18 bases in the middle. The CDR3 reads CASSPRETIGDEQFF. Written as DNA, the CDR3 is TGCGCCAGCAGCCCCCGGGAGACGATCGGAGATGAGCAGTTCTTC.

CDR3 loop: CASSLSRGRANTEAFF. The CDR3 bases are TGTGCCAGCAGCCTGAGTAGGGGCAGGGCGAACACTGAAGCTTTCTTT. V is TRBV7-9 and J is TRBJ1-1; possible D gene TRBD1, 5 bases. The CDR3 covers 16 residues. The germline gives CDR1 SEHNR, CDR2 FQNEAQ (reference sequence). Trimming took 5 bases from V and 1 from J, leaving 17 bases between them.

The chain recombines TRBV18 with TRBJ2-3; D is perhaps TRBD1 (5 bases). V gave up 3 bases and J gave up 6 bases, with 16 bases separating them. Germline loops: CDR1 KGHSH, CDR2 LQKENI. The CDR3 sequence is 15 residues long. As DNA, the CDR3 is TGTGCCAGCTCACCTTCAAAGATTTGGGGCGATACGCAGTATTTT. As protein: CASSPSKIWGDTQYF.

This rearrangement joins TRBV10-3 to TRBJ2-5, with D uncertain. The CDR3 is 14 amino acids. V lost 3 bases and J lost 1, with 9 bases in between. Germline CDR1 and CDR2: ENHRY and SYGVKD. Here the CDR3 DNA reads TGTGCCATCAGTGACAGTGACCTCCAAGAGACCCAGTACTTC. It specifies CAISDSDLQETQYF.

The genes are TRBV7-9 and TRBJ2-7; no clear D gene. The CDR3 is 14 residues long. Germline lookup yields CDR1 SEHNR and CDR2 FQNEAQ (reference sequence). Trimming removed 3 bases from V and 0 bases from J, with 9 bases in between. The CDR3 nucleotides are TGTGCCAGCAGCTTCATCACAGACTCCTACGAGCAGTACTTC. This gives the protein CASSFITDSYEQYF.

This clone is medium-sized (0.01 to 0.1%) by share. V is TRBV12-2 and J is TRBJ2-7; the table's D call, TRBD1, has no DNA check behind it. TRBV12-2 is a pseudogene locus. This CDR3 has 17 amino acids. CDR3 sequence reads: CASRLGSTGKFRYEQYF. CDR3 bases: TGTGCAAGTCGCTTGGGCAGTACAGGTAAATTCCGGTACGAGCAGTACTTC.

In its sample, this clone is medium-sized (0.01 to 0.1%). The gene calls are TRBV28 and TRBJ2-7; TRBD1 matches 9 bases. CDR1 and CDR2 (germline): MDHEN, SYDVKM. Trimming removed 4 bases from V and 4 bases from J; junction bases left unmatched: 11. CDR3 length equals 16 residues. The CDR3 here is CASSSLSRDRAYEQYF. CDR3 nucleotide sequence: TGTGCCAGCAGTTCCTTGTCCCGGGACAGGGCTTACGAGCAGTACTTC.

There are a few counts of this clone. This sequence joins TRBV19 and TRBJ1-1, with D possibly being TRBD1 (5 bases). Deletions cut 5 bases from V and 3 bases from J, with 19 bases between. In germline, CDR1 is LNHDA, CDR2 SQIVND (reference sequence). The CDR3 sequence is 16 residues long. The CDR3, as DNA: TGTGCCAGTAGTGCCCGGACGTCGGGGCGCGACACTGAAGCTTTCTTT. As protein: CASSARTSGRDTEAFF.

This clone was seen just once. This rearrangement joins TRBV5-1 to TRBJ2-7; D is perhaps TRBD1 (7 bases). In germline, CDR1 is SGHRS, CDR2 YFSETQ. This CDR3 contains 15 residues. Trimming stripped 6 bases from V and 4 bases from J, with 20 bases between. CDR3 DNA: TGCGCCAGCAAACCCCAGGGGGGAGTGAGGTACGAGCAGTACTTC. This codes for CASKPQGGVRYEQYF.

The chain links TRBV4-3 to TRBJ1-3; 10 nucleotides align to TRBD1. V lost 4 bases, J lost 0 bases, and 3 bases stayed unmatched. Germline assignment: CDR1 LGHNA and CDR2 YSLEER. This CDR3 contains 16 residues. CDR3 nucleotides: TGCGCCAGCAGCCTCGGACAGGGGGGCTCTGGAAACACCATATATTTT. Protein sequence: CASSLGQGGSGNTIYF.

The rearrangement joins TRBV5-4 to TRBJ2-7; 7 nucleotides line up with TRBD2. V shed 1 base, J shed 7 bases, and the junction held 8 bases outside the gene matches. The CDR3 length is 14 residues. Germline V gene data show CDR1 as SGHNT and CDR2 as YYREEE (reference sequence). CDR3 in amino acids: CASSLLAGVGEQYF. The CDR3 DNA reads TGTGCCAGCAGCTTGCTGGCGGGAGTGGGGGAGCAGTACTTC.

The V gene is TRBV10-2, the J gene TRBJ1-1, with 8 bases lining up with TRBD1. The CDR3 is 16 residues long. Losses at the gene ends were 6 bases for V and 0 bases for J; bases not matched to a gene: 9. Looked up from germline, CDR1 is WSHSY and CDR2 is SAAADI. CDR3 sequence reads: CASRPGTGILNTEAFF. The CDR3 DNA follows: TGCGCCAGCAGGCCCGGGACAGGCATTTTGAACACTGAAGCTTTCTTT.

The chain carries TRBV5-1 and TRBJ2-5; D assignment may be TRBD1 or TRBD2 (5 bases each). Germline V gene lookup returns CDR1 SGHRS and CDR2 YFSETQ. V shed 1 base and J shed 2 bases, with 12 bases lying between them. The CDR3 is 15 residues long. The CDR3 DNA follows: TGCGCCAGCAGCTTGCGAGGGGCCGAACAAGAGACCCAGTACTTC. Protein product: CASSLRGAEQETQYF.

This clone was picked up a small number of times. The CDR3 loop reads CASSQGTGGVSWGYTF. CDR3 nucleotides: TGCGCCAGCAGCCAAGGGACAGGGGGCGTCTCTTGGGGCTACACCTTC. This chain links TRBV4-1 with TRBJ1-2, with 11 bases matching TRBD1. CDR1 is MGHRA, CDR2 YSYEKL, per germline. V was clipped by 1 base and J by 8 bases; unmatched bases: 9. This CDR3 comprises 16 residues.

This clone has just one count. J is TRBJ2-3 and V is TRBV5-5; 9 bases line up with TRBD2. The CDR3 is 15 amino acids. Germline V gene data show CDR1 as SGHKS and CDR2 as YYEKEE (reference sequence). Trimming cost V 3 bases and J 4 bases; bases outside gene matches: 6. CDR3 DNA: TGTGCCAGCAGCTATATAGCGGGGGCCTCAGATACGCAGTATTTT. Residues: CASSYIAGASDTQYF.

The V and J genes are TRBV9 and TRBJ2-1; 7 bases match TRBD2. This CDR3 comprises 14 residues. Germline V lookup: CDR1 SGDLS, CDR2 YYNGEE. Losses at the gene ends were 0 bases for V and 10 bases for J; bases not matched to a gene: 7. In DNA, the CDR3 is TGTGCCAGCAGCGTAGGGAGCGGGATCGAGGAGCAGTTCTTC. Translating it yields CASSVGSGIEEQFF.

In its sample, this clone ranks as medium-sized. The V and J genes are TRBV5-4 and TRBJ2-2; TRBD2 agrees at 7 bases. This CDR3 is built from 17 residues. The V and J ends lost 4 bases and 3 bases, in that order; junction bases with no gene match: 12. Per germline, CDR1 SGHNT and CDR2 YYREEE (reference sequence). The DNA of the CDR3 is TGTGCCAGCAGCCCGTTCCTTAGCGGGTCTTACACCGGGGAGCTGTTTTTT. Protein sequence: CASSPFLSGSYTGELFF.

The gene calls are TRBV27 and TRBJ1-6; perhaps TRBD1 as D (5 bases). Deletions cut 8 bases from V and 9 bases from J, with 14 bases between. The CDR3 consists of 13 residues. From germline, CDR1 is MNHEY and CDR2 SMNVEV (reference sequence). This CDR3 reads CASGRGGTSPLHF. The CDR3 DNA sequence: TGTGCCAGCGGAAGGGGTGGTACTTCACCCCTCCACTTT.

This chain connects TRBV4-3 to TRBJ2-6; 7 bases map to TRBD2. The ends lost 0 bases at V and 0 bases at J; junction bases unmatched: 11. The CDR3 contains 20 residues. CDR1 LGHNA and CDR2 YSLEER come from the germline V gene. CDR3 DNA sequence: TGCGCCAGCAGCCAAGAGGGGGTCGGGGGGTACGGCTCTGGGGCCAACGTCCTGACTTTC. Translation: CASSQEGVGGYGSGANVLTF.

The chain links TRBV4-2 to TRBJ2-4; D ambiguous. V was clipped by 3 bases and J by 1 base, with 16 bases between them. This CDR3 is built from 17 residues. CDR1 LGHNA and CDR2 YNFKEQ come from the germline V gene. CDR3 DNA: TGTGCCAGCAGCCACCCCGAGGAAGATCGGGCCAAAAACATTCAGTACTTC. This translates into CASSHPEEDRAKNIQYF.

The V call is TRBV7-6, the J call TRBJ1-3; TRBD1 aligns across 8 bases. J was trimmed by 4 bases and V by 3 bases; bases with no gene match: 8. The germline CDR1 and CDR2 sequences are SGHVS and FNYEAQ. The CDR3 extends over 16 amino acids. DNA of the CDR3: TGTGCCAGCAGCTTGGGCCAGGGGGCTGGCGGAAACACCATATATTTT. Protein sequence: CASSLGQGAGGNTIYF.

The V and J genes are TRBV21-1 and TRBJ2-5. TRBV21-1 is designated a pseudogene. This CDR3 region has 16 residues. CDR3 amino acids: CASRGKGDGAKRTQYF. CDR3 DNA: TGTGCCAGCAGGGGAAAAGGGGACGGGGCCAAGAGAACCCAGTACTTC.